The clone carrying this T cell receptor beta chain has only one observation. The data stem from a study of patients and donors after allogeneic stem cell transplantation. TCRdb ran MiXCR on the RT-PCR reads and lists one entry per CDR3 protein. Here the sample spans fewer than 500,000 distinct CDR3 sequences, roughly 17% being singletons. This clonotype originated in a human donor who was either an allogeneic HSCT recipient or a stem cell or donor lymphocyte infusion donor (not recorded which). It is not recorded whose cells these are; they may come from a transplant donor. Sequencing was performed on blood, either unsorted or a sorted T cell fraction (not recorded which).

CDR3 loop: CASSQTSGRVRTGELFF. CDR3 DNA sequence: TGTGCCAGCAGTCAGACTAGCGGGAGGGTAAGGACCGGGGAGCTGTTTTTT. The gene calls are TRBV6-1 and TRBJ2-2; 14 bases are shared with TRBD2. Germline CDR1 and CDR2: MNHNS and SASEGT. This CDR3 spans 17 amino acids. The V gene end was trimmed by 5 bases and the J gene end by 5 bases; junction bases not matched to a gene: 7.